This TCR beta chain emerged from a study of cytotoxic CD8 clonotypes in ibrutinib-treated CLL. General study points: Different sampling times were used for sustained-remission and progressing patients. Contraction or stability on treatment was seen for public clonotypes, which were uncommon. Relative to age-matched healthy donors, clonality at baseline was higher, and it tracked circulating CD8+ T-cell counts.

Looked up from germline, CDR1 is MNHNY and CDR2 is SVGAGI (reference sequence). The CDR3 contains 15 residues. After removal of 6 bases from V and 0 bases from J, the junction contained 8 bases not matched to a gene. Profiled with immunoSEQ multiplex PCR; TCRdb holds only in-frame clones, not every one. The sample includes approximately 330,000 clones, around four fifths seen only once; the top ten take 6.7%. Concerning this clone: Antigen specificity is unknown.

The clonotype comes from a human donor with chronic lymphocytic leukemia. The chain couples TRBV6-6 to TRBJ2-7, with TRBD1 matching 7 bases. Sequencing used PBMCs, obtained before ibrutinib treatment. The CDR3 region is CASRRQGWSSYEQYF. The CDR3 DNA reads TGTGCCAGCAGAAGACAGGGTTGGAGCTCCTACGAGCAGTACTTC.